Listed below are T cell receptor beta chains from one sample, sequenced in a study of blood T cell repertoires in COVID-19. This table comes from immunoSEQ multiplex PCR, and its TCRdb copy is limited to in-frame clones, with some not included. Of 130,000 or so clones listed, around 85% are singletons. Sequencing was done on a sample of peripheral blood. All receptors come from a woman over 75 with acute or convalescent COVID-19. CDR3s include the opening cysteine and the closing phenylalanine or tryptophan. D genes are given only for firm matches. The size field is filled for only some rows; it gives once, few, many or a size class.

clone size	D gene	V gene	J gene	CDR3 protein	CDR3 DNA
-	-	TRBV2	TRBJ2-4	CASSRQTLAKNIQYF	TGTGCCAGCAGCAGACAGACCCTAGCCAAAAACATTCAGTACTTC
-	TRBD1	TRBV7-2	TRBJ1-1	CASSLAPGQGQGVAFF	TGTGCCAGCAGCTTAGCGCCAGGGCAGGGACAGGGTGTAGCTTTCTTT
-	TRBD1	TRBV4-3	TRBJ2-3	CASSLGQGLTDTQYF	TGCGCCAGCAGCCTCGGACAGGGGTTGACAGATACGCAGTATTTT
-	TRBD1	TRBV7-2	TRBJ1-2	CASSFLGTGKNGYTF	TGTGCCAGCAGCTTCCTCGGGACAGGGAAAAATGGCTACACCTTC
-	TRBD2	TRBV6-5	TRBJ2-7	CASTERGSSYEQYF	TGTGCCAGCACAGAGCGGGGGAGCTCCTACGAGCAGTACTTC
once	TRBD1	TRBV3-1/TRBV3-2	TRBJ2-5	CASILRQGETQYF	TGTGCCAGCATCCTAAGACAGGGCGAGACCCAGTACTTC
-	-	TRBV18	TRBJ1-1	CASSPRISRGTEAFF	TGTGCCAGCTCACCTAGGATTTCCCGGGGGACTGAAGCTTTCTTT
once	-	TRBV7-9	TRBJ1-4	CASSLPREGEKLFF	TGTGCCAGCAGCTTACCCAGGGAGGGGGAAAAACTGTTTTTT
once	-	TRBV30	TRBJ1-2	CAWSARNGYTF	TGTGCCTGGAGTGCGCGGAATGGCTACACCTTC
-	-	TRBV18	TRBJ2-5	CASSTQDYRLEETQYF	TGTGCCAGCTCTACCCAGGACTACAGACTTGAAGAGACCCAGTACTTC
once	TRBD1	TRBV11-2	TRBJ1-4	CASSTGGAAGFEKLFF	TGTGCCAGCAGCACAGGGGGCGCGGCCGGGTTTGAAAAACTGTTTTTT
-	TRBD2	TRBV6-4	TRBJ2-5	CASSREDGETQYF	TGTGCCAGCAGCCGGGAGGATGGAGAGACCCAGTACTTC
-	TRBD2	TRBV10-3	TRBJ2-1	CAISGLAGASEQFF	TGTGCCATCAGCGGATTAGCGGGAGCATCTGAGCAGTTCTTC
-	TRBD1	TRBV7-9	TRBJ2-1	CAIGQGANNEQFF	TGTGCCATAGGACAGGGGGCCAACAATGAGCAGTTCTTC